The source of this T cell receptor (beta chain) is a study of cytomegalovirus exposure and HLA in healthy donors. PCR involved 60 Vbeta and 13 Jbeta primers. Libraries were prepared by immunoSEQ multiplex PCR; TCRdb keeps only in-frame clonotypes and omits some of them. The data contain 90,000 or so clones, over 75% of them singletons. The germline CDR1 and CDR2 sequences are LGHNA and YNFKEQ. The CDR3 consists of 16 residues. The V and J ends lost 2 bases and 3 bases, in that order; junction bases with no gene match: 6. Sequenced material: PBMCs. This receptor was identified in a female donor in good health and CMV-seronegative. V usage is TRBV4-2 and J usage is TRBJ2-2; 7 bases fit TRBD2. The CDR3 loop is CASSQTGTTDTGELFF. DNA for the CDR3: TGTGCCAGCAGCCAAACCGGGACTACGGACACCGGGGAGCTGTTTTTT.